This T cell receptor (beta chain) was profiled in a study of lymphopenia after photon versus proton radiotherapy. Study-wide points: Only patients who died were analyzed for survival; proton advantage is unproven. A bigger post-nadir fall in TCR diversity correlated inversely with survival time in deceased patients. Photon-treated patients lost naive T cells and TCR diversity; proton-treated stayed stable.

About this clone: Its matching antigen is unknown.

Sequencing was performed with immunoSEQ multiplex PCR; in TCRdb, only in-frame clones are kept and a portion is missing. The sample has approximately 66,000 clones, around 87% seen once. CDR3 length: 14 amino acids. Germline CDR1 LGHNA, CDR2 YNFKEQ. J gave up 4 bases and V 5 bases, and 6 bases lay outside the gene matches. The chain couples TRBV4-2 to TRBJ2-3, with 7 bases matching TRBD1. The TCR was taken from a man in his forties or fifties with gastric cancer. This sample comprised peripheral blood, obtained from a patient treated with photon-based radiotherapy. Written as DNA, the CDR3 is TGTGCCAGCAGCGAGAAGGGGGCCCCAGATACGCAGTATTTT. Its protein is CASSEKGAPDTQYF.